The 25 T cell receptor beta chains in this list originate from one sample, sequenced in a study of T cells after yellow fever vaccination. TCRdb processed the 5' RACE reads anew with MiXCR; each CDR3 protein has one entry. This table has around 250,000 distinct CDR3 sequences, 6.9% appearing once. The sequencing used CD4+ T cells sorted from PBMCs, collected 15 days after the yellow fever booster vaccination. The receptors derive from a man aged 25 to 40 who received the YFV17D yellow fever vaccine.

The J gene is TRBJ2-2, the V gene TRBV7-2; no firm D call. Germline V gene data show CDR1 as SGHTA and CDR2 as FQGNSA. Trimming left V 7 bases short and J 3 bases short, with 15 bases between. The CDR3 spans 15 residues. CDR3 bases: TGTGCCAGCACGCGCGGTGGTTTGTACACCGGGGAGCTGTTTTTT. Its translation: CASTRGGLYTGELFF.

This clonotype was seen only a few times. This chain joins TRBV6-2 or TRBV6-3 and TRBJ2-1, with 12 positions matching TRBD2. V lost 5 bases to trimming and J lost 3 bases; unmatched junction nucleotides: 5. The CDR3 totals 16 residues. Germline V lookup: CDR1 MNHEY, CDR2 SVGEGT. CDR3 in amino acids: CASSPQGLAGYNEQFF. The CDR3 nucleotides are TGTGCCAGCAGTCCACAGGGACTAGCGGGCTACAATGAGCAGTTCTTC.

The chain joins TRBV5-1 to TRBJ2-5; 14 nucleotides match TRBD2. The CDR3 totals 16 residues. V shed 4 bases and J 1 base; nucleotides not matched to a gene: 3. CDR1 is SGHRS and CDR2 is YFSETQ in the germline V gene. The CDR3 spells CASSTGTSGGQETQYF. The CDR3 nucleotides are TGCGCCAGCAGCACCGGGACTAGCGGGGGCCAAGAGACCCAGTACTTC.

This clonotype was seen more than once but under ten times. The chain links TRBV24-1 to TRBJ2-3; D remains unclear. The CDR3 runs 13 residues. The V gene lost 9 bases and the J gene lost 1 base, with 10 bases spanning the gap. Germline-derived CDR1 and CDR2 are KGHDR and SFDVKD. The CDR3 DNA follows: TGTGCCACCTGTTCTTGGGGCACAGATACGCAGTATTTT. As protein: CATCSWGTDTQYF.

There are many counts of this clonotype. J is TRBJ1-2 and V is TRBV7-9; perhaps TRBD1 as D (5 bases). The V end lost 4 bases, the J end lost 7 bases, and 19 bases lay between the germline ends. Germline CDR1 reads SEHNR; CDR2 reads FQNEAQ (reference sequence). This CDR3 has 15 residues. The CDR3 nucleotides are TGTGCCAGCAGCTCAAGAGACAGCCCCTCGACTGGCTACACCTTC. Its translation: CASSSRDSPSTGYTF.

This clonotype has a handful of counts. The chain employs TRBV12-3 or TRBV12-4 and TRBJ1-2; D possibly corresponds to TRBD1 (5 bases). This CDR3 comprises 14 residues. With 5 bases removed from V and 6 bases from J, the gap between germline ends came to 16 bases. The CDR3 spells CASSITVGVNGYTF. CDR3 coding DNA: TGTGCCAGCAGTATTACAGTGGGGGTGAATGGCTACACCTTC.

CDR3 nucleotides: TGTGCCAGCTCACCAAGCGAGATTCAGGAGACCCAGTACTTC. It translates to CASSPSEIQETQYF. This chain connects TRBV18 to TRBJ2-5; no definite D call. Between the trimmed V and J ends, which lost 2 bases and 5 bases, there was a span of 12 bases. The germline V gene has CDR1 KGHSH and CDR2 LQKENI. This CDR3 comprises 14 residues.

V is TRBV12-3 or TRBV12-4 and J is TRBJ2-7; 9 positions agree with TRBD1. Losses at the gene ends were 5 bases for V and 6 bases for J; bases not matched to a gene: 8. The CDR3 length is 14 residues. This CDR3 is CASSQQGAKFEQYF. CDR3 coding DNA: TGTGCCAGCAGTCAACAGGGGGCAAAGTTCGAGCAGTACTTC.

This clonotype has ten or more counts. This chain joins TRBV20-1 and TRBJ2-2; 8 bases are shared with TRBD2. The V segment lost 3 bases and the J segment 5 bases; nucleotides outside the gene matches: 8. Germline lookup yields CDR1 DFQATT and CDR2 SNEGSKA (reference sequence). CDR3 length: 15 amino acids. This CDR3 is CSASLGLAMTGELFF. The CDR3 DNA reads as TGCAGTGCTAGTCTCGGACTAGCTATGACCGGGGAGCTGTTTTTT.

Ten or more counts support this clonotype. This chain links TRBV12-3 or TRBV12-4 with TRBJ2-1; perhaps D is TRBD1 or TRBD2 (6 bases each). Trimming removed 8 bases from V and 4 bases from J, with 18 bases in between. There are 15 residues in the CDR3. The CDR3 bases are TGTGCCAGCGCCTTAACAAGGGGGGTTTACAATGAGCAGTTCTTC. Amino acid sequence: CASALTRGVYNEQFF.

The CDR3 DNA reads TGTGCCAGCAGAAAGCGGGAGTCCTACAATGAGCAGTTCTTC. Residues: CASRKRESYNEQFF. The chain couples TRBV12-3 or TRBV12-4 to TRBJ2-1; 8 bases fit TRBD2. Germline trimming cut 6 bases from V and 1 base from J; bases unmatched to any gene: 2. This CDR3 spans 14 amino acids.

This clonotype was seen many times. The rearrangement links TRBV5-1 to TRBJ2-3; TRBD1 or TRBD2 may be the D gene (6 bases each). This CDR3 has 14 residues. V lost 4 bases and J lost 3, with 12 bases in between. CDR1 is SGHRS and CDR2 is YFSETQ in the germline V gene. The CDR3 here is CASSQGTPTDTQYF. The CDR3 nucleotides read TGCGCCAGCAGCCAGGGGACTCCAACAGATACGCAGTATTTT.

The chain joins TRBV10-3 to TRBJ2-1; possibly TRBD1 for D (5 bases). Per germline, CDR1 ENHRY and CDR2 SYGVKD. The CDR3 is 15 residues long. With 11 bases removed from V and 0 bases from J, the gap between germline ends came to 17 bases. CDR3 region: CAARTQTSSYNEQFF. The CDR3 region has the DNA TGTGCCGCCCGGACACAAACGAGCTCCTACAATGAGCAGTTCTTC.

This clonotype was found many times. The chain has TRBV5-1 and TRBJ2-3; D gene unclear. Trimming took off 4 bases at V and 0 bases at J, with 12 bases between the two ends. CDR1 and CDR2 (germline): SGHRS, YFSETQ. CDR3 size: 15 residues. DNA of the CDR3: TGCGCCAGCAGCGACCAGACACGGAGCACAGATACGCAGTATTTT. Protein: CASSDQTRSTDTQYF.

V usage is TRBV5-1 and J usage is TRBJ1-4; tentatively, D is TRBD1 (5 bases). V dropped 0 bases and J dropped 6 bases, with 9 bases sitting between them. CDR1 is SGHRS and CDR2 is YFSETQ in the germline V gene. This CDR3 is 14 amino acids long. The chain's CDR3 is CASSLGEGDEKLFF. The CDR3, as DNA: TGCGCCAGCAGCTTGGGCGAAGGGGATGAAAAACTGTTTTTT.

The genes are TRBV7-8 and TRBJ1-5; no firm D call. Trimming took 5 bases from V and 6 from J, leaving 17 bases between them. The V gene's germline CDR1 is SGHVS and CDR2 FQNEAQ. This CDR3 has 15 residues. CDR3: CASSPTGFLLQPQHF. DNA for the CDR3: TGTGCCAGCAGCCCGACGGGGTTTCTACTTCAGCCCCAGCATTTT. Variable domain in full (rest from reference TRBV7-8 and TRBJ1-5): GAGVSQSPRYKVAKRGQDVALRCDPISGHVSLFWYQQALGQGPEFLTYFQNEAQLDKSGLPSDRFFAERPEGSVSTLKIQRTQQEDSAVYLCASSPTGFLLQPQHFGDGTRLSIL.

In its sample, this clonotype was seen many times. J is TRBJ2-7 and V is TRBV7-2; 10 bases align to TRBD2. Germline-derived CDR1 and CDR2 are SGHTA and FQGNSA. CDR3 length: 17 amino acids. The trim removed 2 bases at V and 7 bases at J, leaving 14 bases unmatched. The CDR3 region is CASSLNLLGLASYEQYF. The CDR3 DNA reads TGTGCCAGCAGCTTAAACCTATTGGGACTAGCGAGTTATGAGCAGTACTTC.

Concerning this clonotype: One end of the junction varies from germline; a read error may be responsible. CDR3 sequence (DNA): TGTACCAGCAGCTTTTCTGGGCCGGGCGAGCAGTACTTC. It translates to CTSSFSGPGEQYF. The rearrangement uses TRBV7-9 and TRBJ2-7, with D unclear. The CDR3 runs to 13 residues. Germline CDR1 is SEHNR and CDR2 is FQNEAQ (reference sequence).

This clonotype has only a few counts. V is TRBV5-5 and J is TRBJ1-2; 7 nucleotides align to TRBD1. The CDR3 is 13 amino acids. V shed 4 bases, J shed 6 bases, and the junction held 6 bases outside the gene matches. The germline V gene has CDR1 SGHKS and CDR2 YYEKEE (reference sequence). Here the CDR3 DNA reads TGTGCCAGCAGCCCAGGGACAGCTGATGGCTACACCTTC. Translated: CASSPGTADGYTF.

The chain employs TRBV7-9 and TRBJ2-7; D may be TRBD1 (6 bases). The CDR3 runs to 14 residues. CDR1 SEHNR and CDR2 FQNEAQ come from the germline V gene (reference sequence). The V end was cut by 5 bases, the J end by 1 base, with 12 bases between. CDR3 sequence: CASSPRDKSYEQYF. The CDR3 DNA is TGTGCCAGCAGCCCCCGGGACAAGTCCTACGAGCAGTACTTC.

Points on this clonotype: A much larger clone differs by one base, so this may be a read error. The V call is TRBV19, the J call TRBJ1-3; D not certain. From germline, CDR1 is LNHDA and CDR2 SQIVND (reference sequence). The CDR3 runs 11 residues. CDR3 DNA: TGTGCCGGTAGAGTTGGAAACACCATATATTTT. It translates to CAGRVGNTIYF. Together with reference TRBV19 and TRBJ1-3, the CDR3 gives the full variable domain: DGGITQSPKYLFRKEGQNVTLSCEQNLNHDAMYWYRQDPGQGLRLIYYSQIVNDFQKGDIAEGYSVSREKKESFPLTVTSAQKNPTAFYLCAGRVGNTIYFGEGSWLTVV.

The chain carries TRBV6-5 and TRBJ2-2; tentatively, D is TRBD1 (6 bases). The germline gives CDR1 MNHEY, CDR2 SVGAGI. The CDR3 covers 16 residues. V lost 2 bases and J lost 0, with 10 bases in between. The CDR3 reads CASSYGGPANTGELFF. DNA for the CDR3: TGTGCCAGCAGTTACGGGGGCCCAGCGAACACCGGGGAGCTGTTTTTT.

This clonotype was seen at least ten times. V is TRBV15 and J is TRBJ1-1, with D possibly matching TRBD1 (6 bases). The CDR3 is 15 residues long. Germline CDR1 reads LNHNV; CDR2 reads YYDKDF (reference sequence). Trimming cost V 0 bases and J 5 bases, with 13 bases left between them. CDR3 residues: CATSRDRGGRTEAFF. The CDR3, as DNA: TGTGCCACCAGCAGAGATCGCGGGGGGCGGACTGAAGCTTTCTTT.

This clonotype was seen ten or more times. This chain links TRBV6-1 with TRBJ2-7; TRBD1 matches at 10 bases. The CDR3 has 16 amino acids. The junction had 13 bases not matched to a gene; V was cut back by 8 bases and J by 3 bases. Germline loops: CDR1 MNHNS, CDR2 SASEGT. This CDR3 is CASCQGDRGNFYEQYF. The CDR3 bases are TGTGCCAGCTGCCAGGGGGACAGGGGAAATTTCTACGAGCAGTACTTC.

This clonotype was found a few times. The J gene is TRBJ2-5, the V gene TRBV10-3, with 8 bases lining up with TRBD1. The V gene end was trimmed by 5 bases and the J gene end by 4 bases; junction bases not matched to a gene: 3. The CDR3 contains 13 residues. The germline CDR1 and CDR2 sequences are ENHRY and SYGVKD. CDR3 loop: CAISQGATETQYF. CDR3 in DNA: TGTGCCATCAGTCAGGGGGCAACAGAGACCCAGTACTTC.